What follows describes a single T cell receptor beta chain. This entry belongs to a study of shared clonotypes between healthy human individuals. The V gene lost 7 bases and the J gene lost 2 bases, with 8 bases spanning the gap. The CDR3 contains 12 residues. From germline, CDR1 is LNHDA and CDR2 SQIVND (reference sequence). It was CD45RO-negative cells, positively selected for CCR7, that made up naive CD8 cells, with terminally differentiated effector memory CD45RA+ cells excluded. Donation came from healthy HIV-negative adults that had no recent acute infections or vaccinations. Every donor, a Caucasian adult, lived in Nashville, Tennessee. The assay was immunoSEQ multiplex PCR, and TCRdb's table has in-frame clones only and misses some. The data contain millions of clones, 90% to 95% of them singletons.

V usage is TRBV19 and J usage is TRBJ1-2; no clear D. Sequenced: naive CD8+ T cells from PBMCs. This TCR derives from a man between 18 and 35 years old in good health. Some clones in this sample may be carry-over from other donors' samples. CDR3 region: CASTIDNYGYTF. Written as DNA, the CDR3 is TGTGCCAGTACCATCGACAACTATGGCTACACCTTC.